The sample holds a few counts of the clone carrying this TCR beta chain. Its antigen is still unknown. Sample time point: week 23, last vaccination. It was 300 ug of mutant IDH1 20-mer peptide that made up each vaccine dose, given with topical imiquimod. The CDR3 length is 13 residues. The V segment lost 7 bases and the J segment 0 bases; nucleotides outside the gene matches: 5. Germline V gene lookup returns CDR1 SQVTM and CDR2 ANQGSEA. The assay was immunoSEQ multiplex PCR, and TCRdb's table has in-frame clones only and misses some. The table has 40,000 or so clones, approximately 76% seen once; the top ten hold about 5%. The data were obtained in a study of a mutant IDH1 vaccine in newly diagnosed glioma. Study-wide background: Onset of vaccination occurred 4-6 weeks following radiotherapy alone, or with temozolomide cycles. Among treated patients, around 62% were male and about 40% female, and mean age was roughly 40 years. Patients previously underwent radiotherapy, temozolomide, or both, and most underwent both.

The V gene is TRBV29-1, the J gene TRBJ1-1; 7 nucleotides agree with TRBD1. The source of this sequence is a man aged 50-60 years with glioma. The sequencing here drew on PBMCs, taken from a glioma patient whose treatment included an IDH1 peptide vaccine. The CDR3 region is CSGEQGMNTEAFF. CDR3 nucleotides: TGCAGCGGAGAACAGGGGATGAACACTGAAGCTTTCTTT.